The 18 T cell receptor beta chains below were found in one sample sequenced in a study of response to subunit inactivated influenza vaccine. TCRdb recomputed calls from the RT-PCR reads with MiXCR, one row per CDR3 protein. The sample includes about 190,000 distinct CDR3 sequences, around 15% of them seen just once. The sample in question was CD8+ T cells sorted from PBMCs, obtained 5 days after vaccination. These receptors all stem from a man in his forties or fifties who received an inactivated influenza vaccine.

The chain carries TRBV29-1 and TRBJ2-1; possibly TRBD1 for D (5 bases). Germline lookup yields CDR1 SQVTM and CDR2 ANQGSEA. The germline V and J ends were trimmed by 1 base and 4 bases, with 8 bases remaining between them. The CDR3 consists of 13 residues. The CDR3 reads CSVEGTHYNEQFF. In nucleotides, the CDR3 is TGCAGCGTTGAAGGGACACATTACAATGAGCAGTTCTTC.

This clonotype was seen a handful of times. The V and J genes are TRBV7-8 and TRBJ1-1; D call uncertain. The CDR3 runs 15 residues. V dropped 3 bases and J dropped 0 bases, with 11 bases sitting between them. The germline gives CDR1 SGHVS, CDR2 FQNEAQ. The CDR3 here is CASSLGTSLNTEAFF. In DNA form, the CDR3 reads TGTGCCAGCAGCTTGGGTACAAGCTTGAACACTGAAGCTTTCTTT.

This clonotype was picked up a small number of times. CDR3 nucleotides: TGTGCCAGCAGTTTACAGGGGGCTAGGGATGAGCAGTTCTTC. This codes for CASSLQGARDEQFF. The V and J genes are TRBV28 and TRBJ2-1; 8 bases fit TRBD1. This CDR3 region has 14 residues. Trimming at V came to 2 bases and at J to 8 bases, leaving 5 bases not matched to a gene. Germline CDR1 is MDHEN and CDR2 is SYDVKM.

There are many counts of this clonotype. The rearrangement uses TRBV12-3 or TRBV12-4 and TRBJ2-5; D remains ambiguous. The CDR3 length is 13 residues. The V end was cut by 5 bases, the J end by 5 bases, with 12 bases between. The CDR3 sequence: CASSPFPSETQYF. The CDR3 DNA reads TGTGCCAGCAGTCCATTCCCTTCGGAGACCCAGTACTTC.

The V call is TRBV6-5, the J call TRBJ2-2, with unresolved D. Germline V lookup: CDR1 MNHEY, CDR2 SVGAGI. The ends were cut back, 0 bases at V and 6 bases at J, with 5 bases in the middle. The CDR3 totals 13 residues. In DNA form, the CDR3 reads TGTGCCAGCAGTTACTCCGTGTCCGGGGAGCTGTTTTTT. This gives the protein CASSYSVSGELFF.

The chain is built from TRBV4-3 and TRBJ1-1; D uncertain. This CDR3 is built from 15 residues. V lost 0 bases, J lost 5 bases, and 13 bases lay in between. Germline lookup yields CDR1 LGHNA and CDR2 YSLEER. The CDR3 bases are TGCGCCAGCAGCCAAGATGGACCCACGGGGACTGAAGCTTTCTTT. Translating gives CASSQDGPTGTEAFF.

This chain links TRBV20-1 with TRBJ2-7; 11 bases match TRBD2. This CDR3 contains 17 residues. Germline V gene lookup returns CDR1 DFQATT and CDR2 SNEGSKA (reference sequence). V dropped 3 bases and J dropped 0; count of bases not matched to a gene: 10. In DNA form, the CDR3 reads TGCAGTGCTAGGGGTACTAGCGGGAGAGGAGACTCCTACGAGCAGTACTTC. Its translation: CSARGTSGRGDSYEQYF.

The J gene is TRBJ1-5, the V gene TRBV2; 9 positions match TRBD1. V lost 6 bases and J lost 6; bases outside the gene matches: 9. The CDR3 is 15 residues long. Germline V gene data show CDR1 as SNHLY and CDR2 as FYNNEI. This CDR3 is CASSLDRGNVQPQHF. CDR3 in DNA: TGTGCCAGCAGCTTAGACAGGGGGAACGTTCAGCCCCAGCATTTT.

This clonotype was seen more than once but under ten times. This rearrangement joins TRBV14 to TRBJ1-1, with D hard to call. V lost 1 base and J lost 4, with 7 bases in between. CDR1 and CDR2 from the germline V gene are SGHDN and FVKESK. This CDR3 is built from 13 residues. In DNA, the CDR3 is TGTGCCAGCAGCCAAGCGCTCAGCACTGAAGCTTTCTTT. It yields the protein CASSQALSTEAFF.

This clonotype was picked up a small number of times. The chain employs TRBV6-5 and TRBJ1-1; D gene unclear. Trimming removed 7 bases from V and 5 bases from J, with 17 bases in between. This CDR3 comprises 14 residues. Germline loops: CDR1 MNHEY, CDR2 SVGAGI. CDR3 protein: CASILEGRGTEAFF. The DNA for the CDR3 is TGTGCCAGCATTCTGGAGGGCCGTGGAACTGAAGCTTTCTTT.

The chain recombines TRBV15 with TRBJ2-1; perhaps TRBD2 as D (5 bases). The CDR3 contains 15 residues. V gave up 5 bases and J gave up 5 bases, with 16 bases separating them. Germline values: CDR1 LNHNV, CDR2 YYDKDF (reference sequence). The CDR3 reads CATSGNSLGDNEQFF. CDR3 in DNA: TGTGCCACCAGCGGTAATAGCTTGGGAGACAATGAGCAGTTCTTC.

This clonotype was counted between two and nine times. This chain uses TRBV15 with TRBJ2-1; D remains unclear. The CDR3 totals 16 residues. Trimming took 5 bases from V and 8 from J, leaving 22 bases between them. CDR1 is LNHNV and CDR2 is YYDKDF in the germline V gene (reference sequence). The CDR3 protein is CATSLRREALSDEQFF. The DNA of the CDR3 is TGTGCCACCAGCCTCAGAAGAGAGGCACTCAGTGATGAGCAGTTCTTC.

This clonotype showed up just a few times. This chain joins TRBV29-1 and TRBJ1-1; 8 nucleotides agree with TRBD1. In germline, CDR1 is SQVTM, CDR2 ANQGSEA. Trimming removed 7 bases from V and 4 bases from J; junction bases left unmatched: 8. This CDR3 contains 13 residues. The CDR3 nucleotides read TGCAGCGCAGGACAGGGAAGCGGCACTGAAGCTTTCTTT. As protein: CSAGQGSGTEAFF.

This clonotype was observed a handful of times. This sequence joins TRBV15 and TRBJ2-1; TRBD2 agrees at 7 bases. The CDR3 totals 14 residues. V dropped 5 bases and J dropped 8; count of bases not matched to a gene: 9. The germline V gene has CDR1 LNHNV and CDR2 YYDKDF (reference sequence). CDR3 residues: CATSLRTRLDEQFF. Written as DNA, the CDR3 is TGTGCCACCAGCCTAAGGACTAGACTCGATGAGCAGTTCTTC.

This clonotype was detected only a few times. The V and J genes are TRBV6-1 and TRBJ2-5, with TRBD2 matching over 8 bases. Trimming cost V 5 bases and J 1 base; bases outside gene matches: 6. Germline-derived CDR1 and CDR2 are MNHNS and SASEGT. The CDR3 loop spans 15 amino acids. In nucleotides, the CDR3 is TGTGCCAGCAGTCGACTTCTAGCGGGCCAAGAGACCCAGTACTTC. It specifies CASSRLLAGQETQYF.

This clonotype was seen at least ten times. The chain carries TRBV6-5 and TRBJ2-2, with D possibly being TRBD1 (6 bases). The germline CDR1 and CDR2 sequences are MNHEY and SVGAGI. Trimming left V 3 bases short and J 5 bases short, with 7 bases between. The CDR3 has 13 residues. The CDR3 DNA follows: TGTGCCAGCAGTTATACAGGGACCGGGGAGCTGTTTTTT. Translating it yields CASSYTGTGELFF.

Here the CDR3 DNA reads TGTGCCAGCAGCAGTTGGGACGGGCCCGTAACTAATGAAAAACTGTTTTTT. Encoded protein: CASSSWDGPVTNEKLFF. The chain combines TRBV7-9 with TRBJ1-4; weak D call: TRBD1 (5 bases). Germline V gives CDR1 SEHNR, CDR2 FQNEAQ (reference sequence). V was cut by 5 bases and J by 1 base, with 17 bases left in between. The CDR3 sequence is 17 residues long.

Details on this clonotype: This sequence may be a read error, since a much larger clone differs from it by one base. The V call is TRBV12-3 or TRBV12-4, the J call TRBJ2-3, with 8 nucleotides matching TRBD2. The CDR3 is 16 residues long. Trimming cost V 6 bases and J 5 bases; bases outside gene matches: 13. The CDR3 spells CASSPAGGGNGDTQYF. CDR3 nucleotides: TGTGCCAGCAGCCCTGCCGGCGGGGGGAATGGAGATACGCAGTATTTT.